This is a list of T cell receptor beta chains from one sample in a study of control samples from healthy donors and cancer patients. Profiled with immunoSEQ multiplex PCR; TCRdb holds only in-frame clones, not every one. The profile shows 90,000 to 110,000 clones, 90% of them singletons. The specimen was blood. Receptors were obtained from a human donor in good health. The donor label of this sample is uncertain. Both conserved end residues are part of each CDR3. The order of the fields is D gene, V gene, J gene, CDR3 length, clone size, CDR3 DNA, CDR3 protein. The D gene is left open where the match is weak. The size of a clone is reported for some rows only, either as once, few or many, or as a class for expanded clones.

NA	TRBV3-1/TRBV3-2	TRBJ2-4	17	NA	TGTGCCAGCAGCCGCATTACGGAGGGACTTAAGAAAAACATTCAGTACTTC	CASSRITEGLKKNIQYF
TRBD1	TRBV3-1/TRBV3-2	TRBJ1-2	16	NA	TGTGCCAGCAGCCGTGACGGGACAGGGTCTTTGTATGGCTACACCTTC	CASSRDGTGSLYGYTF
NA	TRBV6-2/TRBV6-3	TRBJ1-5	14	NA	TGTGCCAGCAGTTACTCGGGAGGGAATCAGCCCCAGCATTTT	CASSYSGGNQPQHF
NA	TRBV10-2	TRBJ2-1	11	NA	TGCGCCAGCAGTGACTACAATGAGCAGTTCTTC	CASSDYNEQFF
TRBD1	TRBV3-1/TRBV3-2	TRBJ2-1	14	NA	TGTGCCAGCAGTGCGACAGGGCTCTACAATGAGCAGTTCTTC	CASSATGLYNEQFF
NA	TRBV28	TRBJ2-7	14	NA	TGTGCCAGCAGTTTTCCGGACAGATCCTACGAGCAGTACTTC	CASSFPDRSYEQYF
NA	TRBV6-5	TRBJ2-7	12	NA	TGTGCCAGCACCCAGCGAGGCGACGAGCAGTACTTC	CASTQRGDEQYF
TRBD2	TRBV9	TRBJ2-1	15	NA	TGTGCCAGCAGCGCAGGCGGGGGGAACCACAATGAGCAGTTCTTC	CASSAGGGNHNEQFF
TRBD1	TRBV5-1	TRBJ1-2	13	once	TGCGCCAGCAGCTTGAACACAGGGGACGGCTACACCTTC	CASSLNTGDGYTF
NA	TRBV5-1	TRBJ2-3	14	NA	TGCGCCAGCAGCACGACAGGTAGCACAGATACGCAGTATTTT	CASSTTGSTDTQYF
NA	TRBV6-6	TRBJ1-5	13	NA	TGTGCCAGCAGGGGCGGGCGAGGTCAGCCCCAGCATTTT	CASRGGRGQPQHF
NA	TRBV12-5	TRBJ1-1	14	NA	TGTGCTAGTGGTTTGGCGAGCGGGGGGACTGAAGCTTTCTTT	CASGLASGGTEAFF
NA	TRBV7-2	TRBJ2-1	11	NA	TGTGCCAGCAGCCGGGTCAATGAGCAGTTCTTC	CASSRVNEQFF
TRBD1	TRBV6-5	TRBJ2-7	15	NA	TGTGCCAGCAGTCCGCTCGGGACAGGGGCCTACGAGCAGTACTTC	CASSPLGTGAYEQYF
NA	TRBV7-9	TRBJ1-4	16	NA	TGTGCCAGCAGCCCCGGACTGCTTGCAACTAATGAAAAACTGTTTTTT	CASSPGLLATNEKLFF
TRBD2	TRBV7-6	TRBJ2-2	14	once	TGTGCCAGCAGCCCGAGCGGGGGGGCCGGGGAGCTGTTTTTT	CASSPSGGAGELFF
NA	TRBV19	TRBJ1-6	15	NA	TGTGCCAGTAGTTCTCCTAACAGGGATAATTCACCCCTCCACTTT	CASSSPNRDNSPLHF
NA	TRBV6-5	TRBJ1-4	12	NA	TGTGCCAGCAGTTTCGCGGGTGCGAAACTGTTTTTT	CASSFAGAKLFF
NA	TRBV5-8	TRBJ2-2	11	NA	TGTGCCAGCAGCGAGACCGGGGAGCTGTTTTTT	CASSETGELFF
NA	TRBV5-1	TRBJ1-6	15	NA	TGCGCCAGCAGCTTTATCTCCGGGCGAAATTCACCCCTCCACTTT	CASSFISGRNSPLHF
NA	TRBV19	TRBJ2-2	15	NA	TGTGCCAGTAGTATTCACGGGGCGAACACCGGGGAGCTGTTTTTT	CASSIHGANTGELFF
NA	TRBV3-1/TRBV3-2	TRBJ1-2	13	NA	TGTGCCAGCAGCCAAGGTCAGAACTATGGCTACACCTTC	CASSQGQNYGYTF
NA	TRBV12-3/TRBV12-4	TRBJ2-2	11	few	TGTGCCAGCAGTGAAACCGGGGAGCTGTTTTTT	CASSETGELFF
NA	TRBV6-6	TRBJ1-2	12	NA	TGTGCCAGCAGTCCAGGGGACTATGGCTACACCTTC	CASSPGDYGYTF
NA	TRBV5-1	TRBJ2-5	15	NA	TGCGCCAGCAGCTCCAGTTCAGGGGATCGGGAGACCCAGTACTTC	CASSSSSGDRETQYF
NA	TRBV24-1	TRBJ2-1	12	few	TGTGCCACCAGTGAGACGTACAATGAGCAGTTCTTC	CATSETYNEQFF
NA	TRBV5-6	TRBJ1-2	13	NA	TGTGCCAGCAGCGAGGCCCTGGGCTATGGCTACACCTTC	CASSEALGYGYTF
NA	TRBV18	TRBJ2-6	17	NA	TGTGCCAGCTCACACGATACAGGGCTGGCTGGGGCCAACGTCCTGACTTTC	CASSHDTGLAGANVLTF
NA	TRBV5-4	TRBJ2-3	16	NA	TGTGCCAGCAGCTCCTTCGTCGGGGCCGGGGAAGATACGCAGTATTTT	CASSSFVGAGEDTQYF
NA	TRBV6-5	TRBJ1-1	13	NA	TGTGCCAGCAACTCCAGGGAGGGGACTGAAGCTTTCTTT	CASNSREGTEAFF
TRBD1	TRBV6-2/TRBV6-3	TRBJ2-7	13	NA	TGTGCCAGCAGTCTACAGGGGGCCCACGAGCAGTACTTC	CASSLQGAHEQYF
NA	TRBV12-3/TRBV12-4	TRBJ2-3	13	NA	TGTGCCAGCAGCGCCGAAATCCCAGATACGCAGTATTTT	CASSAEIPDTQYF
NA	TRBV9	TRBJ1-3	15	NA	TGTGCCAGCAGCCCACGGGACTTCTCTGGAAACACCATATATTTT	CASSPRDFSGNTIYF
NA	TRBV2	TRBJ1-5	14	once	TGTGCCAGCAGTGATGGGACACCAGGCCAGCCCCAGCATTTT	CASSDGTPGQPQHF
TRBD2	TRBV2	TRBJ2-7	14	NA	TGTGCCAGCAGCCTACTAGCGGAAACCTACGAGCAGTACTTC	CASSLLAETYEQYF
TRBD1	TRBV2	TRBJ2-5	14	NA	TGTGCCAGCAGAGCAGGGGGCGGGTTAGAGACCCAGTACTTC	CASRAGGGLETQYF
TRBD1	TRBV19	TRBJ1-5	15	NA	TGTGCCAGTAGCTCTGGGACAGCCTCCAATCAGCCCCAGCATTTT	CASSSGTASNQPQHF
NA	TRBV9	TRBJ2-7	14	once	TGTGCCAGCAGCGTCGGGGGGCTGTCCTACGAGCAGTACTTC	CASSVGGLSYEQYF
NA	TRBV4-1	TRBJ1-4	16	once	TGCGCCAGCAGCCTGAACGAGGCGTTCTCTAATGAAAAACTGTTTTTT	CASSLNEAFSNEKLFF
TRBD2	TRBV12-5	TRBJ2-5	14	NA	TGTGCTAGTGGTGGACTAGCGGGGGTTGGGACCCAGTACTTC	CASGGLAGVGTQYF
NA	TRBV5-1	TRBJ1-2	16	NA	TGCGCCAGCAGCTTGGGTTCAGGGGCGCAGAACTATGGCTACACCTTC	CASSLGSGAQNYGYTF
TRBD1	TRBV2	TRBJ1-4	14	NA	TGTGCCAGCAGAACTCGGGACAGTAATGAAAAACTGTTTTTT	CASRTRDSNEKLFF
NA	TRBV5-8	TRBJ2-7	16	once	TGTGCCAGCAGCCGGATCGGCGGAGGACCCTCCTACGAGCAGTACTTC	CASSRIGGGPSYEQYF
TRBD1	TRBV11-2	TRBJ1-5	13	once	TGTGCCAGCAGCTCACAGGGGAGTCAGCCCCAGCATTTT	CASSSQGSQPQHF
NA	TRBV19	TRBJ2-3	13	NA	TGTGCCAGTAGTTGGGGAGCACCAGATACGCAGTATTTT	CASSWGAPDTQYF
NA	TRBV15	TRBJ1-2	14	NA	TGTGCCACCAGCAGTGCCGTCTCCCCATATGGCTACACCTTC	CATSSAVSPYGYTF
NA	TRBV15	TRBJ1-5	16	NA	TGTGCCACCAGCACTGGTTCTTTCGATAGCAATCAGCCCCAGCATTTT	CATSTGSFDSNQPQHF
NA	TRBV5-5	TRBJ1-3	14	NA	TGTGCCAGCACCTTCGATGGTAGGGGAAACACCATATATTTT	CASTFDGRGNTIYF
NA	TRBV15	TRBJ1-6	17	NA	TGTGCCACCAGCCGAGGGGGTTCGAGCTCCTATAATTCACCCCTCCACTTT	CATSRGGSSSYNSPLHF
NA	TRBV25-1	TRBJ1-6	14	NA	TGTGCCAGCAGGGACAGTCTCTATAATTCACCCCTCCACTTT	CASRDSLYNSPLHF
NA	TRBV5-1	TRBJ2-6	18	once	TGCGCCAGCAGCCTTTGGGCGAATCCGTCTTCTGGGGCCAACGTCCTGACTTTC	CASSLWANPSSGANVLTF
NA	TRBV5-4	TRBJ1-1	13	NA	TGTGCCAGCAGCTTCACCAGGGACACTGAAGCTTTCTTT	CASSFTRDTEAFF
NA	TRBV6-5	TRBJ1-5	14	NA	TGTGCCAGCAGCCTCGGACCGAGCAATCAGCCCCAGCATTTT	CASSLGPSNQPQHF